The 21 T cell receptor beta chains given below trace back to one sample, sequenced in a study of cytomegalovirus exposure and HLA in healthy donors. It was with 60 Vbeta and 13 Jbeta primers that the PCR ran. Here immunoSEQ multiplex PCR was the method, and the copy in TCRdb shows in-frame clones only, minus some. The sample includes about 160,000 clones, approximately 90% of them seen just once. Sequencing input: PBMCs. The source of these receptors is a woman aged 25 to 39 in good health and CMV-seronegative.

The genes are TRBV10-1 and TRBJ2-1; D gene unclear. Between the trimmed V and J ends, which lost 3 bases and 9 bases, there was a span of 15 bases. Germline CDR1 WNHNN, CDR2 SYGVQD (reference sequence). CDR3 length equals 14 residues. The CDR3 sequence: CASSDQSPPSEQFF. DNA for the CDR3: TGCGCCAGCAGTGATCAGTCGCCGCCAAGTGAGCAGTTCTTC.

A note on this clone: No conserved phenylalanine or tryptophan is present at the end of the CDR3, so a read error is the likely explanation. The DNA is omitted, as the CDR3 cannot be located on it reliably, and the CDR3 follows TCRdb's listing. The gene calls are TRBV27 and TRBJ1-4. The CDR3 is 8 residues long, ends included. Looked up from germline, CDR1 is MNHEY and CDR2 is SMNVEV (reference sequence). This chain's CDR3 is CASNLPYL.

This chain's CDR3 is CASSLVVEQYF. The DNA of the CDR3 is TGTGCCAGCAGCTTAGTCGTTGAGCAGTACTTC. V usage is TRBV7-8 and J usage is TRBJ2-7; the D is unclear. The CDR3 loop spans 11 amino acids. Trimming took 1 base from V and 7 from J, leaving 5 bases between them. CDR1 and CDR2 (germline): SGHVS, FQNEAQ.

The CDR3 sequence: CASSPGTGLNWNIQYF. CDR3 bases: TGTGCCAGCAGCCCTGGGACAGGGTTGAACTGGAACATTCAGTACTTC. V usage is TRBV7-8 and J usage is TRBJ2-4, with 9 bases that match TRBD1. The germline V gene has CDR1 SGHVS and CDR2 FQNEAQ. The CDR3 totals 16 residues. The V and J ends lost 5 bases and 7 bases, in that order; junction bases with no gene match: 12.

This sequence joins TRBV6-6 and TRBJ1-2; no clear D. Trimming took off 2 bases at V and 6 bases at J, with 10 bases between the two ends. Germline V gene sequence: CDR1 MNHNY, CDR2 SVGAGI (reference sequence). The CDR3 has 13 amino acids. The CDR3 DNA is TGTGCCAGCAGTTACGAGGCTATTGATGGCTACACCTTC. It translates to CASSYEAIDGYTF.

The chain employs TRBV30 and TRBJ2-2; D possibly corresponds to TRBD2 (5 bases). V was trimmed by 2 bases and J by 7 bases, leaving 14 bases between them. Germline V gene data show CDR1 as GTSNPN and CDR2 as SVGIG (reference sequence). The length of the CDR3 is 14 residues. The CDR3 nucleotides are TGTGCCTGGAGTATTTACCTAGAGGGCGGGGAGCTGTTTTTT. This codes for CAWSIYLEGGELFF.

This clone has more than one count but fewer than ten. This sequence joins TRBV6-5 and TRBJ2-7, with TRBD1 identical over 9 bases. Germline CDR1 and CDR2: MNHEY and SVGAGI. With 4 bases clipped from V and 6 bases from J, the junction kept 10 bases outside the gene matches. The CDR3 is 15 residues long. CDR3 DNA: TGTGCCAGCAGTTCCGCCGGGACAGGGTCGCTCGAGCAGTACTTC. Amino acid sequence: CASSSAGTGSLEQYF.

This chain links TRBV2 with TRBJ2-1, with a weak D call TRBD2 (5 bases). In germline, CDR1 is SNHLY, CDR2 FYNNEI. V lost 7 bases and J 1 base, leaving 17 bases between the germline ends. CDR3 length equals 16 residues. The CDR3 is CASIGGLTPSYNEQFF. The CDR3, as DNA: TGTGCCAGCATAGGAGGACTTACACCGTCCTACAATGAGCAGTTCTTC.

The CDR3 sequence is CASSLVTFTGRPEQYF. In DNA form, the CDR3 reads TGTGCCAGCAGCTTAGTGACTTTTACGGGGAGACCCGAGCAGTACTTC. This sequence joins TRBV7-2 and TRBJ2-7; perhaps TRBD2 as D (5 bases). The germline V gene has CDR1 SGHTA and CDR2 FQGNSA. The CDR3 has 16 amino acids. V shed 1 base and J shed 6 bases, with 19 bases lying between them.

The CDR3 loop is CASSLRLPYNEQFF. CDR3 sequence (DNA): TGTGCCAGCAGCTTAAGACTACCTTACAATGAGCAGTTCTTC. V gene TRBV7-9 combines with J gene TRBJ2-1; D is possibly TRBD2 (5 bases). Germline CDR1 SEHNR, CDR2 FQNEAQ (reference sequence). CDR3 length: 14 amino acids. V dropped 2 bases and J dropped 4 bases, with 9 bases sitting between them.

The chain combines TRBV30 with TRBJ2-3; 11 bases match TRBD2. The V segment lost 1 base and the J segment 14 bases; nucleotides outside the gene matches: 11. This CDR3 has 14 residues. Germline V CDR1 and CDR2: GTSNPN, SVGIG (reference sequence). The CDR3 coding sequence is TGTGCCTGGAGTGAGACTAGCGGGATTATTATGGCGTATTTT. Residues: CAWSETSGIIMAYF.

The genes are TRBV11-3 and TRBJ2-3; 8 nucleotides match TRBD2. V trimming: 6 bases; J trimming: 4 bases; junction bases outside the gene matches: 6. The CDR3 spans 14 residues. Per germline, CDR1 SGHNT and CDR2 YENEEA. CDR3: CASSSREGSDTQYF. CDR3 DNA: TGTGCCAGCAGTTCCCGGGAGGGGTCAGATACGCAGTATTTT.

This clone was detected a few times. The chain joins TRBV29-1 to TRBJ1-5, with D unclear. In germline, CDR1 is SQVTM, CDR2 ANQGSEA. Trimming took 3 bases from V and 8 from J, leaving 14 bases between them. The CDR3 is 13 residues long. CDR3 bases: TGCAGCGTTGATTTTGGAGGAGGTGAGCCCCAGCATTTT. Translation gives CSVDFGGGEPQHF.

The V call is TRBV15, the J call TRBJ2-1; tentative D call: TRBD2 (8 bases). The CDR3 is 17 residues long. V was clipped by 3 bases and J by 8 bases, with 23 bases between them. In germline, CDR1 is LNHNV, CDR2 YYDKDF (reference sequence). This CDR3 is CATSRGGTAGVVYEQFF. CDR3 nucleotides: TGTGCCACCAGCAGGGGTGGGACAGCGGGAGTTGTCTATGAGCAGTTCTTC.

V is TRBV19 and J is TRBJ2-3, with 8 bases fitting TRBD2. This CDR3 is 17 amino acids long. From germline, CDR1 is LNHDA and CDR2 SQIVND (reference sequence). With 5 bases clipped from V and 3 bases from J, the junction kept 13 bases outside the gene matches. The CDR3 spells CASSRIAPGLVTDTQYF. The CDR3 region has the DNA TGTGCCAGTAGTCGCATCGCCCCGGGACTAGTGACAGATACGCAGTATTTT. The complete variable domain, with remaining parts taken from reference TRBV19 and TRBJ2-3, reads DGGITQSPKYLFRKEGQNVTLSCEQNLNHDAMYWYRQDPGQGLRLIYYSQIVNDFQKGDIAEGYSVSREKKESFPLTVTSAQKNPTAFYLCASSRIAPGLVTDTQYFGPGTRLTVL.

This chain uses TRBV6-5 with TRBJ1-4; tentatively, D is TRBD1 (6 bases). Germline-derived CDR1 and CDR2 are MNHEY and SVGAGI. The V end was cut by 8 bases, the J end by 3 bases, with 10 bases between. There are 13 residues in the CDR3. The CDR3 DNA sequence: TGTGCCAGCCAGGGGTGGGCTAATGAAAAACTGTTTTTT. Its protein is CASQGWANEKLFF.

The chain employs TRBV7-6 and TRBJ1-3; D is perhaps TRBD1 (5 bases). CDR1 and CDR2 from the germline V gene are SGHVS and FNYEAQ. The CDR3 totals 14 residues. V was clipped by 0 bases and J by 2 bases, with 5 bases between them. In DNA, the CDR3 is TGTGCCAGCAGCTTAGCAGGGGCTGGAAACACCATATATTTT. Translating it yields CASSLAGAGNTIYF.

The V call is TRBV5-8, the J call TRBJ2-6; D may be TRBD1 (5 bases). V shed 0 bases and J shed 2 bases, with 9 bases lying between them. This CDR3 contains 16 residues. Germline V CDR1 and CDR2: SGHTS, YDEGEE. The CDR3 region has the DNA TGTGCCAGCAGCTTGGCTCTCAGGGCTGGGGCCAACGTCCTGACTTTC. Translation gives CASSLALRAGANVLTF.

The chain uses TRBV6-1 and TRBJ1-5; D gene ambiguous. V lost 1 base, J lost 8 bases, and 12 bases lay in between. The CDR3 runs to 14 residues. Germline V gives CDR1 MNHNS, CDR2 SASEGT. The chain's CDR3 is CASSEVWLSEPQHF. The CDR3 DNA follows: TGTGCCAGCAGTGAAGTCTGGCTGTCAGAGCCCCAGCATTTT.

The V and J genes are TRBV27 and TRBJ2-1; D perhaps matches TRBD2 (5 bases). CDR3 size: 15 residues. Deletions cut 7 bases from V and 3 bases from J, with 16 bases between. CDR1 and CDR2 (germline): MNHEY, SMNVEV (reference sequence). Here the CDR3 DNA reads TGTGCCAGCAAACCCTGGCTAGCCGACTACAATGAGCAGTTCTTC. This gives the protein CASKPWLADYNEQFF.

This chain joins TRBV6-1 and TRBJ2-3; no clear D gene. Deletions cut 4 bases from V and 0 bases from J, with 14 bases between. The germline V gene has CDR1 MNHNS and CDR2 SASEGT. CDR3 length equals 16 residues. The CDR3 region has the DNA TGTGCCAGCAGTGGGCTGGGCCACACTAGCACAGATACGCAGTATTTT. As protein: CASSGLGHTSTDTQYF.